The next 23 T cell receptor beta chains were all read from a single sample in a study of T cell repertoires in aging, cancer and after chemotherapy (dated by TCRdb to the late 2010s). Instead of sorted cells or RNA, genomic DNA extracted from peripheral blood served as the source for amplifying TCR beta rearrangements. The sample was run on an Illumina MiSeq. Using a mixed TRB-A/B primer pool, multiplex touch-down PCR amplified rearranged TRB sequences covering the V, D and J segments. TCRdb trimmed public reads at Q25 via fastp, called clones via MiXCR and kept in-frame beta chains. Each entry is one CDR3 protein sequence, shown with its most common DNA and genes. Within this sample are about 8,700 distinct CDR3 sequences, with over 30% of them counted one time only. Around 3.3% of the sample is taken by the ten largest. Input material: blood. These receptors were collected from a human donor in good health.

This clonotype is medium-sized within its sample. The chain combines TRBV6-5 with TRBJ2-1, with D possibly being TRBD2 (6 bases). This CDR3 has 15 amino acids. Germline lookup yields CDR1 MNHEY and CDR2 SVGAGI. Trimming removed 0 bases at V and 4 bases at J, with 10 bases between. This CDR3 reads CASSYSEEGYNEQFF. Here the CDR3 DNA reads TGTGCCAGCAGTTACTCGGAGGAGGGTTACAATGAGCAGTTCTTC.

CDR3 bases: TGTGCCAGCAGATTCCGGGACAGGGACACCGGGGAGCTGTTTTTT. The encoded protein is CASRFRDRDTGELFF. This chain connects TRBV12-3 or TRBV12-4 to TRBJ2-2; 9 bases map to TRBD1. V was clipped by 6 bases and J by 3 bases; unmatched bases: 5. CDR3 length: 15 amino acids.

In DNA, the CDR3 is TGTGCCAGCAGTGCCGAACCTGGGGGGACAGATACGCAGTATTTT. Its translation is CASSAEPGGTDTQYF. The gene calls are TRBV6-4 and TRBJ2-3, with TRBD2 as a possible D gene (6 bases). Germline V CDR1 and CDR2: MRHNA, SNTAGT. V was clipped by 4 bases and J by 3 bases, with 14 bases between them. The CDR3 covers 15 residues.

The chain employs TRBV20-1 and TRBJ2-1, with TRBD2 matching 11 bases. Trimming took 0 bases from V and 6 from J; bases not matched to a gene: 13. This CDR3 has 18 residues. Germline V lookup: CDR1 DFQATT, CDR2 SNEGSKA (reference sequence). The CDR3 sequence: CSARDSRLAGGNFNEQFF. For the CDR3, the DNA is TGCAGTGCTAGAGATTCGCGGCTAGCGGGAGGCAACTTCAATGAGCAGTTCTTC.

This clonotype has more than one count but fewer than ten. This rearrangement joins TRBV7-3 to TRBJ2-5; no clear D. V lost 5 bases, J lost 0 bases, and 7 bases lay in between. The length of the CDR3 is 13 residues. Germline V gives CDR1 SGHTA, CDR2 FQGTGA. The CDR3 DNA reads TGTGCCAGCAGCCCCGGGTACCAAGAGACCCAGTACTTC. Translated: CASSPGYQETQYF.

This clonotype was picked up a small number of times. V and J are TRBV6-1 and TRBJ2-1; TRBD2 matches at 7 bases. The CDR3 runs 16 residues. CDR1 and CDR2 from the germline V gene are MNHNS and SASEGT. Trimming took 3 bases from V and 3 from J; bases not matched to a gene: 8. The CDR3: CASSEVGGRIYNEQFF. Written as DNA, the CDR3 is TGTGCCAGCAGTGAGGTCGGCGGGAGAATCTACAATGAGCAGTTCTTC.

The genes are TRBV25-1 and TRBJ2-7; D could derive from TRBD1 or TRBD2 (5 bases each). Germline CDR1 and CDR2: MGHDK and SYGVNS. Trimming took 4 bases from V and 5 from J, leaving 12 bases between them. This CDR3 is built from 13 residues. The CDR3 spells CASSGTLGNEQYF. DNA of the CDR3: TGTGCCAGCAGTGGGACACTCGGGAACGAGCAGTACTTC.

The chain combines TRBV7-2 with TRBJ2-1, with TRBD1 matching 9 bases. V was clipped by 5 bases and J by 9 bases; unmatched bases: 2. CDR1 and CDR2 (germline): SGHTA, FQGNSA. This CDR3 has 12 amino acids. CDR3 region: CASSRQGGEQFF. CDR3 nucleotide sequence: TGTGCCAGCAGCCGACAGGGGGGTGAGCAGTTCTTC.

The rearrangement uses TRBV18 and TRBJ1-1, with 9 bases matching TRBD1. The germline CDR1 and CDR2 sequences are KGHSH and LQKENI. This CDR3 region has 15 residues. J lost 5 bases, V lost 5 bases, and 9 bases had no gene match. The CDR3 spells CASSKRTGELTEAFF. Written as DNA, the CDR3 is TGTGCCAGCTCAAAAAGGACAGGGGAGTTGACTGAAGCTTTCTTT.

The chain has TRBV27 and TRBJ2-6; 9 bases fit TRBD1. CDR1 and CDR2 from the germline V gene are MNHEY and SMNVEV (reference sequence). CDR3 length: 16 residues. V lost 8 bases to trimming and J lost 1 base; unmatched junction nucleotides: 6. CDR3 in DNA: TGTGCCAGCCGGGACAGGGTATCTTCTGGGGCCAACGTCCTGACTTTC. Protein: CASRDRVSSGANVLTF.

The chain carries TRBV6-2 or TRBV6-3 and TRBJ2-3; 10 bases map to TRBD2. The CDR3 loop spans 16 amino acids. CDR1 and CDR2 (germline): MNHEY, SVGEGT. The junction had 7 bases not matched to a gene; V was cut back by 6 bases and J by 1 base. CDR3 DNA sequence: TGTGCCAGCAGCACCACGCTAGCGGGAGGCACAGATACGCAGTATTTT. This sequence encodes CASSTTLAGGTDTQYF.

The chain uses TRBV6-5 and TRBJ1-4, with D hard to call. Trimming cost V 8 bases and J 10 bases, with 23 bases left between them. The CDR3 runs to 15 residues. The V gene's germline CDR1 is MNHEY and CDR2 SVGAGI. DNA for the CDR3: TGTGCCAGCGGCCGGTCGGGCCGTCGGGGAGGAAAACTGTTTTTT. Its protein product is CASGRSGRRGGKLFF.

This clonotype has a single count. A much larger clone lies a single base off, so this may be a read error. This chain connects TRBV29-1 to TRBJ1-1, with TRBD1 identical over 7 bases. Germline-derived CDR1 and CDR2 are SQVTM and ANQGSEA. This CDR3 spans 11 amino acids. This chain's CDR3 is CSFRGNTKAFF. Here the CDR3 DNA reads TGCAGCTTCAGGGGGAACACTAAAGCTTTCTTT.

This clonotype turned up a few times. The chain carries TRBV20-1 and TRBJ2-2; 8 nucleotides agree with TRBD2. The CDR3 covers 15 residues. The J segment lost 3 bases and the V segment lost 0 bases, leaving 3 bases of the junction unmatched. Germline values: CDR1 DFQATT, CDR2 SNEGSKA (reference sequence). The CDR3 DNA follows: TGCAGTGCTAGAGAAGCGGGAGCGGACACCGGGGAGCTGTTTTTT. Its translation: CSAREAGADTGELFF.

V and J are TRBV28 and TRBJ2-2, with 9 bases that match TRBD1. This CDR3 region has 15 residues. Germline V CDR1 and CDR2: MDHEN, SYDVKM. The V and J ends lost 3 bases and 4 bases, in that order; junction bases with no gene match: 3. The CDR3 loop is CASSLYRGRTGELFF. The CDR3 DNA is TGTGCCAGCAGTTTGTACAGGGGGCGCACCGGGGAGCTGTTTTTT.

This sequence joins TRBV7-2 and TRBJ2-3; 7 positions match TRBD1. This CDR3 contains 14 residues. The V segment lost 5 bases and the J segment 5 bases; nucleotides outside the gene matches: 7. Germline V gene lookup returns CDR1 SGHTA and CDR2 FQGNSA. For the CDR3, the DNA is TGTGCCAGCAGCCGAATCAACAGGGGAGATACGCAGTATTTT. It translates to CASSRINRGDTQYF.

This chain links TRBV20-1 with TRBJ1-5; 7 positions match TRBD1. CDR3 size: 17 residues. Germline V gives CDR1 DFQATT, CDR2 SNEGSKA (reference sequence). Trimming at V came to 6 bases and at J to 0 bases, leaving 14 bases not matched to a gene. CDR3 loop: CSAASRTGLYSNQPQHF. The CDR3 DNA sequence: TGCAGTGCCGCTAGCCGGACAGGACTATATAGCAATCAGCCCCAGCATTTT.

This clonotype occurred once. This chain uses TRBV20-1 with TRBJ1-1; 9 bases align to TRBD1. CDR3 length equals 14 residues. The J segment lost 9 bases and the V segment lost 0 bases, leaving 8 bases of the junction unmatched. CDR1 and CDR2 (germline): DFQATT, SNEGSKA (reference sequence). DNA of the CDR3: TGCAGTGCTAGAGATTCCAGGACAGGGGACCAAGCTTTCTTT. This gives the protein CSARDSRTGDQAFF.

The table lists this clonotype with a few counts. The CDR3 DNA reads as TGTGCCAGTAGCCCGCCAGGGGGACGATACGAGCAGTACTTC. It codes for CASSPPGGRYEQYF. V and J are TRBV19 and TRBJ2-7, with TRBD1 identical over 7 bases. V dropped 6 bases and J dropped 4; count of bases not matched to a gene: 9. The germline V gene has CDR1 LNHDA and CDR2 SQIVND (reference sequence). This CDR3 contains 14 residues.

The chain couples TRBV20-1 to TRBJ1-6; D ambiguous. CDR1 is DFQATT and CDR2 is SNEGSKA in the germline V gene (reference sequence). With 4 bases removed from V and 7 bases from J, the gap between germline ends came to 20 bases. CDR3 length equals 16 residues. CDR3 sequence: CSATDASSVPNSPLHF. The CDR3 region has the DNA TGCAGTGCTACGGACGCCTCAAGTGTCCCCAATTCACCCCTCCACTTT.

Relative to its sample, this clonotype is medium-sized. The rearrangement links TRBV29-1 to TRBJ1-1; 7 nucleotides line up with TRBD1. This CDR3 is 11 amino acids long. Germline loops: CDR1 SQVTM, CDR2 ANQGSEA. With V trimmed by 5 bases and J by 5 bases, 2 bases remained unmatched. The CDR3 loop is CSVRGPTEAFF. DNA for the CDR3: TGCAGCGTTAGGGGGCCTACTGAAGCTTTCTTT. Looking up the rest from reference TRBV29-1 and TRBJ1-1 gives the full variable domain: SAVISQKPSRDICQRGTSLTIQCQVDSQVTMMFWYRQQPGQSLTLIATANQGSEATYESGFVIDKFPISRPNLTFSTLTVSNMSPEDSSIYLCSVRGPTEAFFGQGTRLTVV.

The V gene is TRBV7-3, the J gene TRBJ1-6; D is undetermined. Per germline, CDR1 SGHTA and CDR2 FQGTGA. The CDR3 contains 14 residues. The ends were cut back, 4 bases at V and 6 bases at J, with 10 bases in the middle. The CDR3 here is CASSSNGANSPLHF. CDR3 coding DNA: TGTGCCAGCAGCTCTAACGGAGCTAATTCACCCCTCCACTTT.

CDR3 loop: CASCSGFGGEAFF. The DNA for the CDR3 is TGTGCCAGCTGTTCGGGGTTCGGAGGTGAAGCTTTCTTT. The chain combines TRBV6-6 with TRBJ1-1; no clear D. The CDR3 covers 13 residues. Trimming stripped 8 bases from V and 7 bases from J, with 17 bases between. CDR1 is MNHNY, CDR2 SVGAGI, per germline (reference sequence).